The clone carrying this T cell receptor (beta chain) has only a few counts. Trimming took 4 bases from V and 7 from J; bases not matched to a gene: 10. The CDR3 has 15 residues. Looked up from germline, CDR1 is MGHDK and CDR2 is SYGVNS. The sample originates from a study of cytomegalovirus exposure and HLA in healthy donors. This PCR relied on a set of 60 Vbeta primers and 13 Jbeta primers. The protocol was immunoSEQ multiplex PCR, while the TCRdb copy is restricted to in-frame clones and leaves out a portion. Of roughly 200,000 clones in the sample, around three quarters are singletons; the top ten hold under 2%.

This receptor was taken from a man younger than 40 in good health and CMV-seronegative. The chain recombines TRBV25-1 with TRBJ2-1; the match to TRBD1 covers 7 bases. The sample comprised PBMCs. CDR3 sequence (DNA): TGTGCCAGCAGTGTAACCTCACAGGGGTTGAATGAGCAGTTCTTC. It yields the protein CASSVTSQGLNEQFF.